These 4 T cell receptor beta chains came from one sample sequenced in a study of identical twins. TCRdb analysed the 5' RACE reads with MiXCR anew, one entry per CDR3 protein. The sample consists of roughly 770,000 distinct CDR3 sequences, about 20% of them appearing once. These sequences were also reported in another study, on T cells expressing NK-cell markers.

The sequenced sample consisted of PBMCs. These receptors were obtained from a woman between 18 and 29 years old in good health.

This clonotype was seen more than once but under ten times. The V and J genes are TRBV6-1 and TRBJ2-5, with D tentatively TRBD2 (5 bases). Germline V gene data show CDR1 as MNHNS and CDR2 as SASEGT. The CDR3 loop spans 13 amino acids. The V end lost 1 base, the J end lost 5 bases, and 8 bases lay between the germline ends. Here the CDR3 reads CASSEGERETQYF. As DNA, the CDR3 is TGTGCCAGCAGTGAAGGGGAGAGGGAGACCCAGTACTTC.

This clonotype was counted between two and nine times. This rearrangement joins TRBV4-3 to TRBJ2-3; TRBD2 matches 8 bases. This CDR3 has 15 amino acids. V trimming: 4 bases; J trimming: 6 bases; junction bases outside the gene matches: 9. Germline CDR1 is LGHNA and CDR2 is YSLEER. CDR3 nucleotides: TGCGCCAGCAGCCTCAGGAGCGGGAGAGTGGATACGCAGTATTTT. The encoded protein is CASSLRSGRVDTQYF.

The chain is built from TRBV18 and TRBJ2-3; TRBD2 matches 8 bases. Germline V CDR1 and CDR2: KGHSH, LQKENI. V shed 2 bases, J shed 1 base, and the junction held 11 bases outside the gene matches. The CDR3 covers 18 residues. The CDR3 sequence is CASSPNSGSRFGTDTQYF. The CDR3 coding sequence is TGTGCCAGCTCACCAAACAGCGGGAGTCGATTCGGCACAGATACGCAGTATTTT.

This clonotype was found a few times. The CDR3 DNA is TGTGCCAGCACCGAAGAGGGTCCCGGGGAGCTGTTTTTT. Its translation is CASTEEGPGELFF. This sequence joins TRBV21-1 and TRBJ2-2. TRBV21-1 is designated a pseudogene. There are 13 residues in the CDR3.